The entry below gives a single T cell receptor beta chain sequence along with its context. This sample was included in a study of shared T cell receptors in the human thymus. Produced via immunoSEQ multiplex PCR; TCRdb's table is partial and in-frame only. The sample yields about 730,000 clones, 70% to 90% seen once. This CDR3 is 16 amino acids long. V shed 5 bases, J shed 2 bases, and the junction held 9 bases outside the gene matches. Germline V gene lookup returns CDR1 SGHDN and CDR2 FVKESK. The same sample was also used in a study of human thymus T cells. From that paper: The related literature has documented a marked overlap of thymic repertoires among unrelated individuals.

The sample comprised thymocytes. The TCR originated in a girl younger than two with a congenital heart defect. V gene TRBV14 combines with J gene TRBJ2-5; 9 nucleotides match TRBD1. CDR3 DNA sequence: TGTGCCAGCAGCACACGGTGGGACAGGGTACAAGAGACCCAGTACTTC. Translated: CASSTRWDRVQETQYF.